Detailed here is one TCR beta chain. What antigen it recognizes has not been identified. Within one base of it there is no much larger clone, and no base qualities were kept. The entry originates in a study of siplizumab effects on memory and regulatory T cells (dated by TCRdb to about 2019). Looking at the study overall: The effect of the anti-CD2 antibody siplizumab on alloreactive T-cell subsets was examined in allogeneic mixed lymphocyte reactions constructed from human PBMCs. General findings and caveats noted by the study authors: Unstimulated naive T cells appeared to be more diverse than memory T cells, and naive cells seemed to make a substantial contribution to the alloresponse. Siplizumab significantly reduced the cumulative frequency of alloreactive sequences traceable to unstimulated CD4+ memory T cells. The suppressive function of proliferating Tregs from siplizumab cultures was not functionally confirmed. Among mappable alloreactive CD4+ clones, an average Treg-derived fraction of over 60% was observed with siplizumab, compared with roughly 25% in control reactions. For roughly 75-95% of proliferating CD4+ or CD8+ clones, no naive or memory phenotype could be assigned. Because sequences at frequencies below about 10^-5 were poorly captured, only a minor fraction of alloreactive clones could be mapped back to unstimulated subsets.

Sorted unstimulated T cells and proliferating T cells recovered from mixed lymphocyte reactions were subjected to TCRbeta CDR3 sequencing. Fresh whole blood from about 10 HLA-typed healthy donors served as the source for isolating PBMCs. Unstimulated CD4+ non-regulatory T cells were FACS-sorted to map the origin of alloreactive clones. The library was made by the immunoSEQ multiplex PCR assay. About 10^5 TCR templates per sample were assayed by the deep sequencing platform. Genomic DNA extracted from sorted T cells was used for TCRbeta CDR3 sequencing. The study's own analysis went as follows. Clonal analysis of TCRbeta CDR3 data was done in the R programming language. Unstimulated samples were compared with post-reaction CFSE-low samples to define alloreactive CD4+ and CD8+ clones. By matching sequences to the repertoires of sorted unstimulated Treg and non-Treg cells, each alloreactive CD4+ clone was assigned a regulatory or non-regulatory origin. TCRdb carries this immuneACCESS record with in-frame sequences only. Its versions omit some clonotypes, under half of them owing to an unresolved V gene in the studies checked, with the rest unexplained. V, J and clone size were drawn from that table, and D and trimming were deduced from the DNA. The sample profile shows roughly 110,000 clones; around 93% of them were found once. Of the sample, over 0.15% is held by the ten largest clones.

Trimming removed 7 bases from V and 3 bases from J; the gene matches leave 7 bases unexplained. The CDR3 spans 14 residues, from the cysteine through the phenylalanine. Only the CDR3 region is kept as DNA, spanning 42 bases read in frame from base 1. CDR1 is given as SQVTM and CDR2 as ANQGSEA, both from the germline V gene. Recombination linked TRBV29-1 to TRBJ2-3, and TRBD2 aligns with 10 junction nucleotides. Material: non-Treg CD4+ T cells sorted from blood. This specimen's cell subset or site label, interpreted: FACS-sorted unstimulated CD4+ non-regulatory T cells. The sequence came from a human donor in good health. The bases are TGCAGCGCCCCGCCGACTAGCGGGACAGATACGCAGTATTTT. This translates into CSAPPTSGTDTQYF.